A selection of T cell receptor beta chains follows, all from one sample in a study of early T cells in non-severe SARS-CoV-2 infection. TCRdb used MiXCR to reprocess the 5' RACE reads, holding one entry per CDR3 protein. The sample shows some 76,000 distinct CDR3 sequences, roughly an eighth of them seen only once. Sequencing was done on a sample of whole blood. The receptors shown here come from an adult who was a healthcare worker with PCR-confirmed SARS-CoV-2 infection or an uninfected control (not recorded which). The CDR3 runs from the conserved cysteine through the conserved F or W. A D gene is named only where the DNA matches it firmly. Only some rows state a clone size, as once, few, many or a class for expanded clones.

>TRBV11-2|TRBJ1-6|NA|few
TGTGCCAGCAGCTTAGTGCGCCTCGGGTCCAATTCACCCCTCCACTTT
CASSLVRLGSNSPLHF
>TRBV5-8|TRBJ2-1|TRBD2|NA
TGTGCCAGCAGCTTTTGGGGGGGGTCCCCTGAGAATGAGCAGTTCTTC
CASSFWGGSPENEQFF
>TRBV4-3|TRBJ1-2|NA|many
TGCGCCAGCAGCCAAGATGGTCAGGGACTGGACTATGGCTACACCTTC
CASSQDGQGLDYGYTF
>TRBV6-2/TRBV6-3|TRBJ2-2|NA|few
TGTGCCAGCAAGGTTCTGAATGGCGGGGAGCTGTTTTTT
CASKVLNGGELFF
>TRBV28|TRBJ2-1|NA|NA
TGTGCCAGCAGTTTCCCCCCGGTGGAGCAGTTCTTC
CASSFPPVEQFF
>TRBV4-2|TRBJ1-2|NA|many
TGTGCCAGCAGCCAAGATGAGTACAGGGATTCTGGCTACACCTTC
CASSQDEYRDSGYTF
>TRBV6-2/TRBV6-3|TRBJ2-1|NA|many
TGTGCCAGCATCCGCGACTCCTTTTCCTACAATGAGCAGTTCTTC
CASIRDSFSYNEQFF
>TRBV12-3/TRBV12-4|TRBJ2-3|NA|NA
TGTGCCGGCAGTCCCTTACAGGATACGCAGTATTTT
CAGSPLQDTQYF
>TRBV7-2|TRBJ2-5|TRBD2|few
TGTGCCAGCAGCTTACATAGCGGGCAAGAGACCCAGTACTTC
CASSLHSGQETQYF
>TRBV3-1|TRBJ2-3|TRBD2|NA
TGTGCCAGCAGCCAAGATCTAGCGGCGAACACAGATACGCAGTATTTT
CASSQDLAANTDTQYF
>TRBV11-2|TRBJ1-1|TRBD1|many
TGTGCCAGCAGTCGATCTGGGACAGCCACTGAAGCTTTCTTT
CASSRSGTATEAFF